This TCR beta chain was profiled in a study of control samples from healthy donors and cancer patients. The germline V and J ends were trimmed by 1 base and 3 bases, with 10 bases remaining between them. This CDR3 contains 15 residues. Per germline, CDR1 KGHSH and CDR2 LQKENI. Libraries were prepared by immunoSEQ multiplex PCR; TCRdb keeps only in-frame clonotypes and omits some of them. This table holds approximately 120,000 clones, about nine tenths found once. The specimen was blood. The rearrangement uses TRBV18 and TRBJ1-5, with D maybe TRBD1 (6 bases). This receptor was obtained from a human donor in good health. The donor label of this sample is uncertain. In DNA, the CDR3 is TGTGCCAGCTCACCACAGGGGGGGGTCAATCAGCCCCAGCATTTT. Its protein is CASSPQGGVNQPQHF. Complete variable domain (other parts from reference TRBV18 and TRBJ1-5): NAGVMQNPRHLVRRRGQEARLRCSPMKGHSHVYWYRQLPEEGLKFMVYLQKENIIDESGMPKERFSAEFPKEGPSILRIQQVVRGDSAAYFCASSPQGGVNQPQHFGDGTRLSIL.